Shown below are 20 T cell receptor beta chains from a single sample sequenced in a study of blood T cell repertoires in COVID-19. Produced via immunoSEQ multiplex PCR; TCRdb's table is partial and in-frame only. Here the sample spans about 430,000 clones, about 87% being singletons. Sequenced sample: peripheral blood. Source of these receptors: a man aged 18-30 years with COVID-19, enrolled during active disease.

V usage is TRBV19 and J usage is TRBJ2-5; TRBD2 matches 12 bases. The V gene's germline CDR1 is LNHDA and CDR2 SQIVND (reference sequence). V was pared by 6 bases and J by 5 bases, with 7 bases of the junction left unmatched. The CDR3 sequence is 15 residues long. In DNA form, the CDR3 reads TGTGCCAGTAGACTTCGACTAGCGGGAGATGAGACCCAGTACTTC. Protein: CASRLRLAGDETQYF.

The chain has TRBV7-8 and TRBJ2-1, with D maybe TRBD2 (6 bases). CDR1 and CDR2 (germline): SGHVS, FQNEAQ. V was trimmed by 5 bases and J by 7 bases, leaving 15 bases between them. This CDR3 has 14 amino acids. The CDR3: CASSLPEGTNEQFF. Written as DNA, the CDR3 is TGTGCCAGCAGCCTCCCCGAGGGGACTAATGAGCAGTTCTTC.

The rearrangement joins TRBV27 to TRBJ2-5; 9 bases align to TRBD2. Germline CDR1 is MNHEY and CDR2 is SMNVEV (reference sequence). The CDR3 length is 17 residues. Trimming took 0 bases from V and 4 from J; bases not matched to a gene: 9. CDR3 loop: CASSLSSSGIFRETQYF. The CDR3 bases are TGTGCCAGCAGTTTATCATCTAGCGGGATTTTCAGAGAGACCCAGTACTTC.

With regard to this clone: Distinct nucleotide sequences in the sample also encode this CDR3. The chain has TRBV3-1 (or the pseudogene TRBV3-2) and TRBJ2-2; D not certain. Germline V gives CDR1 LGHDT, CDR2 YNNKEL (reference sequence). Trimming pared 4 bases from V and 5 bases from J, leaving 5 bases between. The CDR3 is 12 amino acids. Here the CDR3 DNA reads TGTGCCAGCAGCCCGGTGACCGGGGAGCTGTTTTTT. This sequence encodes CASSPVTGELFF.

The chain recombines TRBV14 with TRBJ1-1; D might be TRBD1 (5 bases). V lost 0 bases and J lost 1, with 15 bases in between. The CDR3 consists of 17 residues. Germline V lookup: CDR1 SGHDN, CDR2 FVKESK. DNA for the CDR3: TGTGCCAGCAGCCAAGACGGGCGGGGACGGTCGAACACTGAAGCTTTCTTT. Its protein is CASSQDGRGRSNTEAFF.

The chain employs TRBV7-2 and TRBJ2-1; D is uncertain. Trimming took off 1 base at V and 0 bases at J, with 7 bases between the two ends. CDR1 is SGHTA and CDR2 is FQGNSA in the germline V gene. This CDR3 comprises 15 residues. The chain's CDR3 is CASSLDGSSYNEQFF. The CDR3 DNA reads as TGTGCCAGCAGCTTAGACGGTAGCTCCTACAATGAGCAGTTCTTC.

The rearrangement uses TRBV19 and TRBJ2-2; D is perhaps TRBD2 (6 bases). There are 14 residues in the CDR3. Germline loops: CDR1 LNHDA, CDR2 SQIVND (reference sequence). V lost 5 bases and J 5 bases, leaving 12 bases between the germline ends. CDR3 region: CASSPTGGTGELFF. The CDR3 nucleotides read TGTGCCAGTAGTCCCACTGGGGGGACCGGGGAGCTGTTTTTT.

The chain employs TRBV18 and TRBJ2-5, with TRBD2 identical over 9 bases. Germline assignment: CDR1 KGHSH and CDR2 LQKENI. J was trimmed by 0 bases and V by 3 bases; bases with no gene match: 2. CDR3 length: 15 residues. The CDR3 loop reads CASSPIAGDQETQYF. The CDR3, as DNA: TGTGCCAGCTCACCGATAGCGGGAGACCAAGAGACCCAGTACTTC.

The chain couples TRBV9 to TRBJ2-4, with 8 positions matching TRBD1. Trimming took 4 bases from V and 0 from J; bases not matched to a gene: 9. The CDR3 totals 17 residues. Germline V gene data show CDR1 as SGDLS and CDR2 as YYNGEE. For the CDR3, the DNA is TGTGCCAGCAGCCCCTCGACAGGGGAATTAGCCAAAAACATTCAGTACTTC. Translation: CASSPSTGELAKNIQYF.

The V gene is TRBV7-9, the J gene TRBJ2-1; D is possibly TRBD2 (6 bases). There are 15 residues in the CDR3. In germline, CDR1 is SEHNR, CDR2 FQNEAQ (reference sequence). The V end was cut by 3 bases, the J end by 3 bases, with 12 bases between. The CDR3, as DNA: TGTGCCAGCAGCTTGAAACTAGCTATCTACAATGAGCAGTTCTTC. It specifies CASSLKLAIYNEQFF.

V is TRBV12-3 or TRBV12-4 and J is TRBJ1-2; D gene unclear. The CDR3 covers 13 residues. Trimming left V 6 bases short and J 1 base short, with 9 bases between. The CDR3 loop is CASSGDGNYGYTF. The CDR3 DNA reads TGTGCCAGCAGCGGAGACGGTAACTATGGCTACACCTTC.

This chain connects TRBV6-5 to TRBJ1-4; 9 positions match TRBD1. Germline values: CDR1 MNHEY, CDR2 SVGAGI. The CDR3 covers 13 residues. V gave up 6 bases and J gave up 10 bases; unmatched junction bases: 6. CDR3 in DNA: TGTGCCAGCAGGGGACAGGGTGGAGGAAAACTGTTTTTT. Its translation: CASRGQGGGKLFF.

For the CDR3, the DNA is TGTGCCAGCAGTGAATACGGGAGTCGCCCCCTCGCTGAGCAGTTCTTC. Its translation is CASSEYGSRPLAEQFF. The chain recombines TRBV6-1 with TRBJ2-1, with D possibly TRBD2 on 6 matching bases. CDR3 length: 16 residues. The V end was cut by 2 bases, the J end by 9 bases, with 20 bases between. Per germline, CDR1 MNHNS and CDR2 SASEGT.

This chain connects TRBV5-1 to TRBJ2-1; D may be TRBD2 (6 bases). There are 15 residues in the CDR3. The germline gives CDR1 SGHRS, CDR2 YFSETQ. Trimming removed 4 bases at V and 5 bases at J, with 16 bases between. In nucleotides, the CDR3 is TGCGCCAGCAGCGCCTCACTAGCTTTGAACAATGAGCAGTTCTTC. It is translated as CASSASLALNNEQFF.

The chain has TRBV18 and TRBJ2-5; 7 bases are a match to TRBD2. The J segment lost 4 bases and the V segment lost 4 bases, leaving 9 bases of the junction unmatched. The CDR3 spans 15 residues. Germline V gene sequence: CDR1 KGHSH, CDR2 LQKENI. The CDR3 protein is CASSLAGELGETQYF. The CDR3 DNA reads TGTGCCAGCTCACTCGCGGGAGAATTAGGAGAGACCCAGTACTTC.

The rearrangement uses TRBV5-4 and TRBJ2-3; 11 nucleotides agree with TRBD2. V lost 10 bases to trimming and J lost 2 bases; unmatched junction nucleotides: 9. There are 15 residues in the CDR3. Germline lookup yields CDR1 SGHNT and CDR2 YYREEE (reference sequence). Written as DNA, the CDR3 is TGTGCCGTCCAAACTAGCGGGAGTTTCACAGATACGCAGTATTTT. Protein product: CAVQTSGSFTDTQYF.

The chain links TRBV7-7 to TRBJ2-2, with 7 bases aligning to TRBD1. The CDR3 consists of 16 residues. Trimming removed 4 bases from V and 2 bases from J; junction bases left unmatched: 7. Germline V lookup: CDR1 SSHAT, CDR2 FNYEAQ (reference sequence). This CDR3 reads CASSSRQGKNTGELFF. The DNA of the CDR3 is TGTGCCAGCAGCTCCCGACAGGGTAAAAACACCGGGGAGCTGTTTTTT.

The chain uses TRBV7-9 and TRBJ2-3; 9 bases fit TRBD2. The junction had 13 bases not matched to a gene; V was cut back by 4 bases and J by 5 bases. CDR1 is SEHNR and CDR2 is FQNEAQ in the germline V gene (reference sequence). The CDR3 covers 17 residues. The CDR3 coding sequence is TGTGCCAGCAGCTCAGACTATAGCGGGAGAGCTCGAGATACGCAGTATTTT. Translating it yields CASSSDYSGRARDTQYF.

This chain links TRBV2 with TRBJ1-2; 9 positions match TRBD1. V trimming: 7 bases; J trimming: 8 bases; junction bases outside the gene matches: 17. Germline-derived CDR1 and CDR2 are SNHLY and FYNNEI. The CDR3 is 16 amino acids. CDR3 sequence reads: CASIDVKTGGRGGYTF. CDR3 coding DNA: TGTGCCAGCATTGATGTCAAGACAGGGGGAAGAGGAGGCTACACCTTC.

The V gene is TRBV5-6, the J gene TRBJ2-7, with D perhaps TRBD2 (7 bases). Deletions cut 1 base from V and 0 bases from J, with 14 bases between. The CDR3 is made up of 16 amino acids. Per the germline V gene, CDR1 is SGHDT and CDR2 is YYEEEE. This CDR3 reads CASSLPGGGGSYEQYF. As DNA, the CDR3 is TGTGCCAGCAGCTTGCCCGGGGGCGGGGGCTCCTACGAGCAGTACTTC.